A single sample is the source of the 9 T cell receptor beta chains below, sequenced in a study of spatial heterogeneity in lung cancer. Points from the study as a whole: Counts of expanded alpha and beta TCRs within tumors tracked the tumor nonsynonymous mutation count.

These receptors' targets are unknown. Described time point: sample taken at primary tumor resection. TCRdb ran MiXCR on the 5' RACE reads and lists one entry per CDR3 protein. The sample lists around 95,000 distinct CDR3 sequences, under 4.5% occurring once. The specimen was lung tumor tissue, collected at surgery. The receptors here all came from a male donor with early-stage non-small cell lung cancer.

The sample holds a few counts of this clonotype. The chain joins TRBV7-2 to TRBJ2-1; weak D call: TRBD2 (6 bases). CDR1 SGHTA and CDR2 FQGNSA come from the germline V gene. The CDR3 extends over 14 amino acids. V lost 1 base and J lost 9, with 13 bases in between. CDR3 in DNA: TGTGCCAGCAGCTTAGGCTCCGCCGGGGGTGAGCAGTTCTTC. This encodes CASSLGSAGGEQFF.

This clonotype was found many times. This sequence joins TRBV6-5 and TRBJ2-2; D is possibly TRBD2 (6 bases). This CDR3 contains 16 residues. Deletions cut 7 bases from V and 1 base from J, with 16 bases between. Germline V gives CDR1 MNHEY, CDR2 SVGAGI. This CDR3 reads CASTRDSGLNTGELFF. The CDR3 DNA follows: TGTGCCAGCACGCGGGATAGCGGCCTGAACACCGGGGAGCTGTTTTTT.

This clonotype was detected many times. The gene calls are TRBV20-1 and TRBJ1-1; possible D gene TRBD1, 5 bases. CDR1 is DFQATT, CDR2 SNEGSKA, per germline (reference sequence). The CDR3 has 13 residues. Trimming took off 2 bases at V and 5 bases at J, with 12 bases between the two ends. The DNA of the CDR3 is TGCAGTGCTAGATACGGGACGGTGACTGAAGCTTTCTTT. It codes for CSARYGTVTEAFF.

The gene calls are TRBV3-1 and TRBJ2-7, with TRBD2 matching over 9 bases. J was trimmed by 3 bases and V by 3 bases; bases with no gene match: 15. Per the germline V gene, CDR1 is LGHDT and CDR2 is YNNKEL (reference sequence). The CDR3 runs to 18 residues. The DNA of the CDR3 is TGTGCCAGCAGCCACAGGGGCTTAATGGCGGGAGGGGGCTACGAGCAGTACTTC. This gives the protein CASSHRGLMAGGGYEQYF.

This clonotype was counted many times. The chain links TRBV7-9 to TRBJ2-2; no clear D gene. This CDR3 has 14 amino acids. V was pared by 0 bases and J by 4 bases, with 6 bases between. The germline V gene has CDR1 SEHNR and CDR2 FQNEAQ (reference sequence). CDR3 sequence reads: CASSLAYRTGELFF. The CDR3 nucleotides are TGTGCCAGCAGCTTAGCGTACCGCACCGGGGAGCTGTTTTTT.

This clonotype has ten or more counts. The chain has TRBV29-1 and TRBJ2-2; D possibly corresponds to TRBD2 (6 bases). The CDR3 has 13 residues. The V and J ends lost 6 bases and 5 bases respectively, with 13 bases between them. The germline V gene encodes CDR1 SQVTM and CDR2 ANQGSEA. The chain's CDR3 is CSVAGSGTGELFF. The DNA of the CDR3 is TGCAGCGTAGCGGGCTCAGGAACCGGGGAGCTGTTTTTT.

This clonotype was seen ten or more times. V and J are TRBV29-1 and TRBJ1-4; TRBD1 matches 8 bases. Per germline, CDR1 SQVTM and CDR2 ANQGSEA. This CDR3 is 15 amino acids long. Trimming removed 7 bases from V and 12 bases from J; junction bases left unmatched: 19. The CDR3 DNA reads as TGCAGCGGCGGGACAGGCAACGAGGGAGGAGCAGAACTGTTTTTT. It translates to CSGGTGNEGGAELFF.

In its sample, this clonotype was seen a few times. The rearrangement joins TRBV28 to TRBJ2-1, with 13 bases lining up with TRBD2. With 6 bases clipped from V and 0 bases from J, the junction kept 11 bases outside the gene matches. The CDR3 sequence is 19 residues long. Germline assignment: CDR1 MDHEN and CDR2 SYDVKM. Here the CDR3 reads CASRPGLAGRRSSYNEQFF. The CDR3 DNA sequence: TGTGCCAGCAGGCCGGGACTAGCGGGACGTAGGAGCTCCTACAATGAGCAGTTCTTC.

Written as DNA, the CDR3 is TGTGCCAGCAGAACAGGACAGAGCCTAGCCTACGAGCAGTACTTC. It encodes CASRTGQSLAYEQYF. V gene TRBV6-1 combines with J gene TRBJ2-7, with D possibly TRBD1 on 6 matching bases. CDR3 length: 15 residues. Germline V gene sequence: CDR1 MNHNS, CDR2 SASEGT. Trimming stripped 6 bases from V and 2 bases from J, with 17 bases between.